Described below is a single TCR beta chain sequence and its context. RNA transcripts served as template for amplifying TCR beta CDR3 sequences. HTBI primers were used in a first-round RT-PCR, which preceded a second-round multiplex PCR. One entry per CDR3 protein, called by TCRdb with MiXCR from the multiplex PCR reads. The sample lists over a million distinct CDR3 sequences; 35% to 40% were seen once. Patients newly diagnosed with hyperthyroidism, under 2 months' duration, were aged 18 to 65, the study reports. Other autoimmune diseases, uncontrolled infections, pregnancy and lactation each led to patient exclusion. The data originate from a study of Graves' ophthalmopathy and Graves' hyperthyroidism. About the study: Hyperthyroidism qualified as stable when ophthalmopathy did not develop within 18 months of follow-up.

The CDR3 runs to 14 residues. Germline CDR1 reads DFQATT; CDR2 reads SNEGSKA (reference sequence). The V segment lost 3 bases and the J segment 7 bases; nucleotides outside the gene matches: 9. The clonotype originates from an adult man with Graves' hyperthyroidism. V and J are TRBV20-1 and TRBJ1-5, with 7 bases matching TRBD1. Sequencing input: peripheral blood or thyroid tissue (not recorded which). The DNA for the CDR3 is TGCAGTGCTAGTAGGGGGCCCTGGGGGCAGCCCCAGCATTTT. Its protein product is CSASRGPWGQPQHF.